This record concerns one TCR beta chain sequence. The V end was cut by 1 base, the J end by 4 bases, with 13 bases between. Germline V gene lookup returns CDR1 MNHEY and CDR2 SMNVEV (reference sequence). The CDR3 length is 15 residues. This record comes from a study of CD8 T cells in Susac syndrome. With random hexamers, reverse transcription was performed on roughly 0.45 to 1 ug of RNA. TCRdb itself ran the immunoSEQ multiplex PCR reads through MiXCR, one entry per CDR3 protein. Among 100,000 to 150,000 distinct CDR3 sequences listed, 80% to 85% were seen once. The sample consisted of CD8+ T cells from PBMCs. This clonotype originated in a human donor with multiple sclerosis. V and J are TRBV27 and TRBJ2-5, with D possibly TRBD2 on 7 matching bases. CDR3 protein: CASSLLGGGAETQYF. DNA of the CDR3: TGTGCCAGCAGTTTATTAGGCGGGGGCGCAGAGACCCAGTACTTC.